The 20 T cell receptor beta chains below were found in one sample sequenced in a study of blood T cell repertoires in COVID-19. Only in-frame clones appear in the TCRdb table, and some are missing; sequencing was by immunoSEQ multiplex PCR. The sample consists of 20,000 to 25,000 clones, approximately 90% of them appearing once. The sequenced sample consisted of peripheral blood. These receptors were obtained from an elderly woman with active COVID-19.

This clone has a handful of counts. This sequence joins TRBV7-9 and TRBJ1-6; D gene ambiguous. Trimming left V 2 bases short and J 10 bases short, with 9 bases between. From germline, CDR1 is SEHNR and CDR2 FQNEAQ (reference sequence). The length of the CDR3 is 13 residues. The CDR3 sequence: CASSLTVGSPLHF. In DNA form, the CDR3 reads TGTGCCAGCAGCTTAACCGTTGGCTCACCCCTCCACTTT.

The chain carries TRBV10-3 and TRBJ2-1; TRBD1 matches 8 bases. CDR3 length: 15 residues. V gave up 4 bases and J gave up 4 bases; unmatched junction bases: 6. Germline V gives CDR1 ENHRY, CDR2 SYGVKD. The CDR3 sequence is CAISGPGQEYNEQFF. In DNA, the CDR3 is TGTGCCATCAGTGGACCGGGACAGGAGTACAATGAGCAGTTCTTC.

This sequence joins TRBV30 and TRBJ1-5; TRBD1 aligns across 10 bases. This CDR3 is 15 amino acids long. The germline V gene has CDR1 GTSNPN and CDR2 SVGIG (reference sequence). J lost 6 bases, V lost 2 bases, and 7 bases had no gene match. The CDR3 loop is CAWSPPGQGFQPQHF. The CDR3 DNA sequence: TGTGCCTGGAGTCCTCCGGGACAGGGGTTTCAGCCCCAGCATTTT.

The J gene is TRBJ2-2, the V gene TRBV6-2 or TRBV6-3; D may be TRBD1 (7 bases). Per the germline V gene, CDR1 is MNHEY and CDR2 is SVGEGT. V was shortened by 2 bases and J by 5 bases, with 15 bases between the two germline ends. The CDR3 has 16 amino acids. CDR3 loop: CASSYQTGTATGELFF. CDR3 DNA: TGTGCCAGCAGTTACCAGACAGGGACTGCGACCGGGGAGCTGTTTTTT.

V and J are TRBV7-3 and TRBJ2-1; D is possibly TRBD2 (6 bases). This CDR3 is built from 15 residues. Germline loops: CDR1 SGHTA, CDR2 FQGTGA. Trimming cost V 0 bases and J 2 bases, with 8 bases left between them. The CDR3 nucleotides read TGTGCCAGCAGCTTAACGGGGGGTCCCTACAATGAGCAGTTCTTC. This codes for CASSLTGGPYNEQFF.

In this sample, this clone turned up once. V and J are TRBV13 and TRBJ2-5; 9 bases map to TRBD1. The CDR3 contains 14 residues. V shed 5 bases and J 5 bases; nucleotides not matched to a gene: 6. Germline CDR1 is PRHDT and CDR2 is FYEKMQ (reference sequence). The chain's CDR3 is CASSRTGEGETQYF. CDR3 bases: TGTGCCAGCAGCCGGACAGGGGAGGGGGAGACCCAGTACTTC.

This chain uses TRBV7-3 with TRBJ2-2, with TRBD1 matching 8 bases. Trimming took 4 bases from V and 6 from J; bases not matched to a gene: 10. The germline gives CDR1 SGHTA, CDR2 FQGTGA. The CDR3 is 16 residues long. CDR3 residues: CASSSTGVQFAGELFF. CDR3 nucleotides: TGTGCCAGCAGCTCGACAGGGGTTCAGTTCGCCGGGGAGCTGTTTTTT.

CDR3 DNA sequence: TGTGCCAGCCGAGCCCTGGCGGGGGGGGAGACCCAGTACTTC. This encodes CASRALAGGETQYF. This rearrangement joins TRBV27 to TRBJ2-5, with 9 bases lining up with TRBD2. CDR3 length: 14 amino acids. The V gene end was trimmed by 8 bases and the J gene end by 5 bases; junction bases not matched to a gene: 9. Per the germline V gene, CDR1 is MNHEY and CDR2 is SMNVEV (reference sequence).

V and J are TRBV13 and TRBJ2-7; 12 positions match TRBD2. The J segment lost 0 bases and the V segment lost 5 bases, leaving 5 bases of the junction unmatched. Germline V CDR1 and CDR2: PRHDT, FYEKMQ (reference sequence). The CDR3 loop spans 16 amino acids. CDR3 protein: CASSGLAGISSYEQYF. Here the CDR3 DNA reads TGTGCCAGCAGCGGACTAGCGGGGATAAGCTCCTACGAGCAGTACTTC.

The V call is TRBV7-2, the J call TRBJ2-7; 9 bases map to TRBD2. The V gene's germline CDR1 is SGHTA and CDR2 FQGNSA. This CDR3 region has 15 residues. The ends lost 4 bases at V and 4 bases at J; junction bases unmatched: 8. The CDR3 region is CASSYGTSLNYEQYF. CDR3 nucleotides: TGTGCCAGCAGCTACGGGACTAGCCTTAATTACGAGCAGTACTTC.

This chain uses TRBV18 with TRBJ2-3; 14 positions agree with TRBD2. The length of the CDR3 is 17 residues. Trimming took 5 bases from V and 2 from J; bases not matched to a gene: 6. Germline CDR1 reads KGHSH; CDR2 reads LQKENI. The DNA for the CDR3 is TGTGCCAGCTCATCCCGGACTAGCGGGGGGTTCACAGATACGCAGTATTTT. It codes for CASSSRTSGGFTDTQYF.

CDR3 DNA sequence: TGTGCCAGCAGTTACTCGGCAGCGGGTACCCTAGGGACGCAGTATTTT. This codes for CASSYSAAGTLGTQYF. This chain uses TRBV6-5 with TRBJ2-3, with D possibly matching TRBD2 (6 bases). V was cut by 0 bases and J by 9 bases, with 19 bases left in between. Per the germline V gene, CDR1 is MNHEY and CDR2 is SVGAGI. The CDR3 spans 16 residues.

The chain employs TRBV4-3 and TRBJ2-5, with 8 bases identical to TRBD2. The V and J ends lost 1 base and 4 bases, in that order; junction bases with no gene match: 5. Germline CDR1 reads LGHNA; CDR2 reads YSLEER. This CDR3 spans 15 amino acids. Here the CDR3 reads CASSQVGLAGETQYF. The CDR3 DNA is TGCGCCAGCAGCCAAGTAGGACTAGCAGGAGAGACCCAGTACTTC.

CDR3 nucleotides: TGCAGCACCTCCCGTAACGGTGAAGCTTTCTTT. Residues: CSTSRNGEAFF. The chain couples TRBV29-1 to TRBJ1-1; D is unclear. From germline, CDR1 is SQVTM and CDR2 ANQGSEA. Trimming cost V 8 bases and J 7 bases, with 14 bases left between them. The CDR3 spans 11 residues.

The chain couples TRBV18 to TRBJ2-1; TRBD2 might be the D (5 bases). V lost 0 bases and J lost 0, with 12 bases in between. The length of the CDR3 is 17 residues. Germline V CDR1 and CDR2: KGHSH, LQKENI. CDR3 nucleotide sequence: TGTGCCAGCTCACCACCGCGGGCAGGCCACTCCTACAATGAGCAGTTCTTC. Translated: CASSPPRAGHSYNEQFF. The entire variable domain, with the rest obtained from reference TRBV18 and TRBJ2-1, is as follows: NAGVMQNPRHLVRRRGQEARLRCSPMKGHSHVYWYRQLPEEGLKFMVYLQKENIIDESGMPKERFSAEFPKEGPSILRIQQVVRGDSAAYFCASSPPRAGHSYNEQFFGPGTRLTVL.

This clone was observed once. The V gene is TRBV7-9, the J gene TRBJ1-4, with D uncertain. The germline CDR1 and CDR2 sequences are SEHNR and FQNEAQ (reference sequence). V was trimmed by 1 base and J by 8 bases, leaving 11 bases between them. This CDR3 is 14 amino acids long. This CDR3 is CASSLEQLREKLFF. The CDR3 DNA sequence: TGTGCCAGCAGCTTAGAGCAGCTCAGGGAAAAACTGTTTTTT.

A word on this clone: One end of the junction is discordant with germline, which a read error may explain. V usage is TRBV7-9 and J usage is TRBJ2-7; 8 nucleotides agree with TRBD1. This CDR3 has 14 residues. Germline V CDR1 and CDR2: SEHNR, FQNEAQ (reference sequence). In DNA form, the CDR3 reads TGTGCCAGCAGCTTAGTTAGTCCAGGGGGCTTTCCGCACTTC. Amino acid sequence: CASSLVSPGGFPHF.

This clone showed up just a few times. The genes are TRBV11-1 and TRBJ2-7; 7 bases match TRBD2. Germline V lookup: CDR1 SGHAT, CDR2 FQDESV (reference sequence). The CDR3 runs to 15 residues. V shed 2 bases and J 2 bases; nucleotides not matched to a gene: 6. The CDR3 region is CASSLSGAGAYEQYF. For the CDR3, the DNA is TGTGCCAGCAGCTTAAGTGGGGCGGGGGCCTACGAGCAGTACTTC.

The chain has TRBV19 and TRBJ2-2, with 10 bases that match TRBD1. The CDR3 extends over 16 amino acids. V lost 4 bases and J lost 1; bases outside the gene matches: 3. Germline lookup yields CDR1 LNHDA and CDR2 SQIVND (reference sequence). CDR3: CASSRDRGLNTGELFF. For the CDR3, the DNA is TGTGCCAGTAGTAGAGACAGGGGGCTGAACACCGGGGAGCTGTTTTTT.

The V gene is TRBV11-2, the J gene TRBJ1-5, with TRBD1 as a possible D gene (6 bases). CDR3 size: 15 residues. Germline loops: CDR1 SGHAT, CDR2 FQNNGV. V shed 1 base and J shed 5 bases, with 12 bases lying between them. CDR3 nucleotides: TGTGCCAGCAGCTTAGGAGGGGGTTGGTATCAGCCCCAGCATTTT. This translates into CASSLGGGWYQPQHF. The full variable domain, with the rest looked up from reference TRBV11-2 and TRBJ1-5, is EAGVAQSPRYKIIEKRQSVAFWCNPISGHATLYWYQQILGQGPKLLIQFQNNGVVDDSQLPKDRFSAERLKGVDSTLKIQPAKLEDSAVYLCASSLGGGWYQPQHFGDGTRLSIL.